This T cell receptor (beta chain) was captured in a study of cytomegalovirus exposure and HLA in healthy donors. Study results and limitations: For cytomegalovirus status, the classifier reportedly gave diagnoses with high specificity and sensitivity. TRBV6-2, TRBV6-3 and other indistinguishable V segments were excluded.

The PCR made use of 60 Vbeta and 13 Jbeta primers. TCRdb keeps only in-frame clones here, not all; method: immunoSEQ multiplex PCR. The sample has 200,000 to 250,000 clones, 60% to 80% seen once; the top ten hold about 1.8%. V lost 9 bases and J lost 0, with 18 bases in between. This CDR3 contains 15 residues. Germline V gene lookup returns CDR1 MNHNS and CDR2 SASEGT. Notes on this clone: What it recognizes is unknown.

Material for sequencing was PBMCs. This sequence was found in a man between 18 and 29 years old in good health and CMV-seronegative. V gene TRBV6-1 combines with J gene TRBJ2-7; D may be TRBD2 (5 bases). The CDR3 reads CASSRERVSSYEQYF. For the CDR3, the DNA is TGTGCCAGTTCAAGGGAGAGGGTGAGCTCCTACGAGCAGTACTTC.